Each of the 31 T cell receptor beta chains below was sequenced from the same sample in a study of cytomegalovirus exposure and HLA in healthy donors. PCR was performed using 60 Vbeta and 13 Jbeta primers. Sequencing was performed with immunoSEQ multiplex PCR; in TCRdb, only in-frame clones are kept and a portion is missing. The sample has approximately 120,000 clones; approximately 78% are singletons. Input material: PBMCs. These receptors were taken from a woman in her 30s in good health and CMV-seronegative.

V and J are TRBV6-1 and TRBJ1-1; TRBD1 is a possible D gene (5 bases). Trimming removed 5 bases from V and 0 bases from J, with 13 bases in between. Germline V gene sequence: CDR1 MNHNS, CDR2 SASEGT. The CDR3 contains 15 residues. The CDR3 DNA reads as TGTGCCAGCAGTTCACAGGTTTTCATGAACACTGAAGCTTTCTTT. It specifies CASSSQVFMNTEAFF.

The chain carries TRBV5-5 and TRBJ1-2; the match to TRBD1 covers 7 bases. The V gene's germline CDR1 is SGHKS and CDR2 YYEKEE (reference sequence). This CDR3 has 15 amino acids. After removal of 2 bases from V and 4 bases from J, the junction contained 8 bases not matched to a gene. The chain's CDR3 is CASSLTGDNRYGYTF. CDR3 coding DNA: TGTGCCAGCAGCTTAACAGGGGACAACCGCTATGGCTACACCTTC.

The rearrangement joins TRBV11-3 to TRBJ2-1; 8 nucleotides align to TRBD1. The CDR3 is 15 residues long. The V segment lost 5 bases and the J segment 7 bases; nucleotides outside the gene matches: 10. Germline loops: CDR1 SGHNT, CDR2 YENEEA. CDR3 DNA: TGTGCCAGCAGCCCTAGACAGGGGACGGGGAATGAGCAGTTCTTC. As protein: CASSPRQGTGNEQFF.

The genes are TRBV6-1 and TRBJ2-2; D remains ambiguous. V was pared by 2 bases and J by 5 bases, with 6 bases between. This CDR3 has 13 amino acids. Per the germline V gene, CDR1 is MNHNS and CDR2 is SASEGT. The CDR3 bases are TGTGCCAGCAGTGAATTTCGGACCGGGGAGCTGTTTTTT. It yields the protein CASSEFRTGELFF.

Turning to this clone: Other nucleotide sequences in the sample specify the same CDR3. The V gene is TRBV5-4, the J gene TRBJ1-1, with 9 bases matching TRBD1. Germline lookup yields CDR1 SGHNT and CDR2 YYREEE (reference sequence). After removal of 4 bases from V and 5 bases from J, the junction contained 6 bases not matched to a gene. CDR3 length: 14 residues. The CDR3 DNA reads as TGTGCCAGCAGCCCCACCGACAGGGGGACTGAAGCTTTCTTT. Its translation is CASSPTDRGTEAFF. The whole variable domain, filled in from reference TRBV5-4 and TRBJ1-1, reads ETGVTQSPTHLIKTRGQQVTLRCSSQSGHNTVSWYQQALGQGPQFIFQYYREEENGRGNFPPRFSGLQFPNYSSELNVNALELDDSALYLCASSPTDRGTEAFFGQGTRLTVV.

V and J are TRBV9 and TRBJ2-6; D unclear. Germline V CDR1 and CDR2: SGDLS, YYNGEE. Trimming took off 4 bases at V and 4 bases at J, with 12 bases between the two ends. The CDR3 consists of 15 residues. The chain's CDR3 is CASSMVVGGANVLTF. CDR3 nucleotides: TGTGCCAGCAGCATGGTGGTCGGGGGGGCCAACGTCCTGACTTTC.

The rearrangement links TRBV5-5 to TRBJ1-2, with TRBD1 matching 9 bases. Trimming took 0 bases from V and 8 from J; bases not matched to a gene: 8. This CDR3 spans 15 amino acids. Per the germline V gene, CDR1 is SGHKS and CDR2 is YYEKEE (reference sequence). The CDR3 nucleotides read TGTGCCAGCAGCTTGGCCCAGGACAGGGGCAGAGGCTACACCTTC. Protein product: CASSLAQDRGRGYTF.

This clone is a singleton in its sample. The CDR3 DNA is TGTGCCAGCAGTAGTGGGGGCTACTTCCCAGGAAACACCATATATTTT. Translation gives CASSSGGYFPGNTIYF. The chain recombines TRBV9 with TRBJ1-3; TRBD1 might be the D (6 bases). The CDR3 covers 16 residues. Germline values: CDR1 SGDLS, CDR2 YYNGEE. Trimming pared 5 bases from V and 4 bases from J, leaving 19 bases between.

This clone has a single count. The chain joins TRBV5-8 to TRBJ2-7, with D perhaps matching TRBD2 (6 bases). The germline V gene has CDR1 SGHTS and CDR2 YDEGEE. The V end was cut by 0 bases, the J end by 2 bases, with 9 bases between. The CDR3 runs to 14 residues. The CDR3 nucleotides are TGTGCCAGCAGCTTGGCCGGGGGTCCCTACGAGCAGTACTTC. Residues: CASSLAGGPYEQYF.

This rearrangement joins TRBV5-1 to TRBJ2-7, with TRBD1 identical over 8 bases. CDR1 and CDR2 from the germline V gene are SGHRS and YFSETQ. The CDR3 is 16 residues long. The V gene end was trimmed by 0 bases and the J gene end by 0 bases; junction bases not matched to a gene: 5. CDR3 sequence (DNA): TGCGCCAGCAGCTTGGGGATCGGACAGGGCTCCTACGAGCAGTACTTC. Translating it yields CASSLGIGQGSYEQYF.

This clone occurred once. The J gene is TRBJ1-6, the V gene TRBV6-6; 8 bases are a match to TRBD1. V shed 2 bases, J shed 6 bases, and the junction held 6 bases outside the gene matches. The CDR3 has 16 residues. The germline gives CDR1 MNHNY, CDR2 SVGAGI (reference sequence). CDR3 loop: CASSYTGGNSNSPLHF. CDR3 coding DNA: TGTGCCAGCAGTTACACAGGGGGTAACTCTAATTCACCCCTCCACTTT.

The chain employs TRBV4-1 and TRBJ2-1; D perhaps matches TRBD2 (6 bases). Germline V gives CDR1 MGHRA, CDR2 YSYEKL. The V and J ends lost 2 bases and 7 bases respectively, with 15 bases between them. The CDR3 loop spans 15 amino acids. CDR3 DNA: TGCGCCAGCAGCCAACGACTAGGGGCTTTGAATGAGCAGTTCTTC. Amino acids: CASSQRLGALNEQFF.

V and J are TRBV6-5 and TRBJ1-2; TRBD1 aligns across 10 bases. The junction had 6 bases not matched to a gene; V was cut back by 7 bases and J by 7 bases. Per germline, CDR1 MNHEY and CDR2 SVGAGI. This CDR3 is 13 amino acids long. CDR3 protein: CASTDRGLGGYTF. In nucleotides, the CDR3 is TGTGCCAGCACCGACAGGGGGCTGGGTGGCTACACCTTC.

This sequence joins TRBV5-4 and TRBJ2-2; TRBD2 agrees at 11 bases. Trimming at V came to 9 bases and at J to 4 bases, leaving 2 bases not matched to a gene. Per germline, CDR1 SGHNT and CDR2 YYREEE (reference sequence). The CDR3 totals 13 residues. The CDR3 region is CATGLAGTGELFF. In DNA form, the CDR3 reads TGTGCCACTGGACTAGCGGGCACCGGGGAGCTGTTTTTT.

This rearrangement joins TRBV9 to TRBJ1-2, with D unresolved. The V end lost 4 bases, the J end lost 2 bases, and 6 bases lay between the germline ends. This CDR3 is built from 12 residues. Germline CDR1 and CDR2: SGDLS and YYNGEE. CDR3 loop: CASSQQNYGYTF. CDR3 nucleotides: TGTGCCAGCAGCCAACAAAACTATGGCTACACCTTC.

In DNA, the CDR3 is TGTCTGGGAGCCATCGGGTACACCTTC. Translation gives CLGAIGYTF. The gene calls are TRBV7-3 and TRBJ1-2, with D unresolved. The CDR3 sequence is 9 residues long. Germline V gene sequence: CDR1 SGHTA, CDR2 FQGTGA.

The V call is TRBV19, the J call TRBJ2-5, with no clear D. This CDR3 has 14 amino acids. Trimming left V 5 bases short and J 4 bases short, with 14 bases between. The germline CDR1 and CDR2 sequences are LNHDA and SQIVND (reference sequence). CDR3 protein: CASSGATRRETQYF. CDR3 in DNA: TGTGCCAGTAGTGGCGCTACGAGGCGAGAGACCCAGTACTTC.

The chain uses TRBV7-8 and TRBJ2-5; 10 nucleotides line up with TRBD2. The CDR3 has 14 residues. Germline lookup yields CDR1 SGHVS and CDR2 FQNEAQ. V lost 9 bases, J lost 5 bases, and 9 bases stayed unmatched. The CDR3 here is CASSLGLADETQYF. The DNA for the CDR3 is TGTGCCAGTTCTCTCGGACTAGCGGATGAGACCCAGTACTTC. The variable domain in full, completed from reference TRBV7-8 and TRBJ2-5, reads GAGVSQSPRYKVAKRGQDVALRCDPISGHVSLFWYQQALGQGPEFLTYFQNEAQLDKSGLPSDRFFAERPEGSVSTLKIQRTQQEDSAVYLCASSLGLADETQYFGPGTRLLVL.

On this clone itself: At one boundary the junction diverges from the germline segment, which might be a read error. The chain uses TRBV7-9 and TRBJ1-2; no clear D gene. The germline gives CDR1 SEHNR, CDR2 FQNEAQ (reference sequence). The CDR3 loop spans 12 amino acids. CDR3 DNA sequence: TGTTCCAGCAGCTTTGATAGCTATGGCTACACCTTC. Translated, it gives CSSSFDSYGYTF.

This chain uses TRBV4-1 with TRBJ2-5; 11 bases map to TRBD2. The CDR3 is made up of 16 amino acids. The V gene end was trimmed by 4 bases and the J gene end by 1 base; junction bases not matched to a gene: 5. Germline CDR1 and CDR2: MGHRA and YSYEKL. CDR3 DNA: TGCGCCAGCAGCCCAAATGGACTAGCGGGCCAAGAGACCCAGTACTTC. Translation: CASSPNGLAGQETQYF.

The chain joins TRBV19 to TRBJ1-2; 8 nucleotides match TRBD1. Trimming took 4 bases from V and 4 from J; bases not matched to a gene: 8. The CDR3 has 15 amino acids. CDR1 and CDR2 from the germline V gene are LNHDA and SQIVND (reference sequence). CDR3 loop: CASSTYRGGGYGYTF. The DNA of the CDR3 is TGTGCCAGTAGTACCTACAGGGGGGGCGGCTATGGCTACACCTTC.

The chain joins TRBV29-1 to TRBJ2-5; D is ambiguous. The CDR3 totals 13 residues. Trimming shortened V by 6 bases and J by 5 bases, and 16 bases separated the two germline ends. Looked up from germline, CDR1 is SQVTM and CDR2 is ANQGSEA. The chain's CDR3 is CSVEPEIRETQYF. CDR3 DNA sequence: TGCAGCGTAGAGCCGGAAATCAGGGAGACCCAGTACTTC.

This chain joins TRBV7-9 and TRBJ2-7, with TRBD2 as a possible D gene (5 bases). With 5 bases removed from V and 3 bases from J, the gap between germline ends came to 17 bases. CDR3 size: 15 residues. Germline V gene sequence: CDR1 SEHNR, CDR2 FQNEAQ (reference sequence). The CDR3 spells CASSSPSTGNYEQYF. The CDR3 DNA reads TGTGCCAGCAGCAGCCCGTCGACGGGGAACTACGAGCAGTACTTC.

This clone appeared once. The chain joins TRBV5-1 to TRBJ1-1; the D is unclear. The germline V gene encodes CDR1 SGHRS and CDR2 YFSETQ. CDR3 size: 13 residues. The V gene lost 3 bases and the J gene lost 5 bases, with 11 bases spanning the gap. CDR3 sequence: CASSSQLETEAFF. The CDR3 DNA follows: TGCGCCAGCAGCTCTCAACTGGAGACTGAAGCTTTCTTT. The entire variable domain, with the rest obtained from reference TRBV5-1 and TRBJ1-1, is as follows: KAGVTQTPRYLIKTRGQQVTLSCSPISGHRSVSWYQQTPGQGLQFLFEYFSETQRNKGNFPGRFSGRQFSNSRSEMNVSTLELGDSALYLCASSSQLETEAFFGQGTRLTVV.

As to this clone: The germline gene is not matched at one end of the junction; a read error may be the cause. V gene TRBV11-3 combines with J gene TRBJ2-4, with D perhaps matching TRBD1 (5 bases). The CDR3 is 11 amino acids. The germline V gene has CDR1 SGHNT and CDR2 YENEEA. CDR3 DNA sequence: TGTGCCAGCAGCTTAGGTCAGGGTAAAAACTTC. This encodes CASSLGQGKNF.

The V call is TRBV7-2, the J call TRBJ2-1, with D perhaps matching TRBD2 (6 bases). Trimming left V 1 base short and J 3 bases short, with 10 bases between. The CDR3 spans 15 residues. Germline V CDR1 and CDR2: SGHTA, FQGNSA. The CDR3 region is CASSLGLAHYNEQFF. The DNA for the CDR3 is TGTGCCAGCAGCTTAGGGCTAGCGCACTACAATGAGCAGTTCTTC.

The rearrangement links TRBV5-1 to TRBJ2-7; D uncertain. The CDR3 contains 13 residues. Trimming took off 10 bases at V and 3 bases at J, with 17 bases between the two ends. The germline V gene has CDR1 SGHRS and CDR2 YFSETQ. CDR3 coding DNA: TGCGCCTCTTCCCAAGTTCCAGGCTACGAGCAGTACTTC. This sequence encodes CASSQVPGYEQYF.

This clone appeared once. This CDR3 is CASSLGGLNTEAFF. As DNA, the CDR3 is TGTGCCAGCAGCCTTGGGGGCCTGAACACTGAAGCTTTCTTT. This rearrangement joins TRBV5-4 to TRBJ1-1, with D tentatively TRBD1 (6 bases). Germline values: CDR1 SGHNT, CDR2 YYREEE (reference sequence). The V and J ends lost 4 bases and 0 bases respectively, with 10 bases between them. CDR3 length: 14 residues.

The genes are TRBV7-2 and TRBJ2-1; D is possibly TRBD2 (6 bases). The CDR3 covers 13 residues. Trimming stripped 5 bases from V and 9 bases from J, with 14 bases between. Germline CDR1 and CDR2: SGHTA and FQGNSA. The CDR3 nucleotides read TGTGCCAGCAGCGGGGCCGGAGGGACTGAGCAGTTCTTC. It translates to CASSGAGGTEQFF.

The CDR3 bases are TGTGCTAGTGGCCCCAGCCCTGGGGCACAGACATTCGAGCAGTACTTC. Translation: CASGPSPGAQTFEQYF. V usage is TRBV12-5 and J usage is TRBJ2-7; possible D gene TRBD1, 5 bases. Between the trimmed V and J ends, which lost 6 bases and 6 bases, there was a span of 24 bases. Germline values: CDR1 LGHNT, CDR2 FRNRAP. This CDR3 contains 16 residues.

The rearrangement uses TRBV5-1 and TRBJ2-3, with D maybe TRBD1 (6 bases). V shed 4 bases and J shed 1 base, with 10 bases lying between them. The CDR3 loop spans 14 amino acids. Germline values: CDR1 SGHRS, CDR2 YFSETQ. The CDR3 coding sequence is TGCGCCAGCAGCCGACGGACAGGCACAGATACGCAGTATTTT. Translated: CASSRRTGTDTQYF.